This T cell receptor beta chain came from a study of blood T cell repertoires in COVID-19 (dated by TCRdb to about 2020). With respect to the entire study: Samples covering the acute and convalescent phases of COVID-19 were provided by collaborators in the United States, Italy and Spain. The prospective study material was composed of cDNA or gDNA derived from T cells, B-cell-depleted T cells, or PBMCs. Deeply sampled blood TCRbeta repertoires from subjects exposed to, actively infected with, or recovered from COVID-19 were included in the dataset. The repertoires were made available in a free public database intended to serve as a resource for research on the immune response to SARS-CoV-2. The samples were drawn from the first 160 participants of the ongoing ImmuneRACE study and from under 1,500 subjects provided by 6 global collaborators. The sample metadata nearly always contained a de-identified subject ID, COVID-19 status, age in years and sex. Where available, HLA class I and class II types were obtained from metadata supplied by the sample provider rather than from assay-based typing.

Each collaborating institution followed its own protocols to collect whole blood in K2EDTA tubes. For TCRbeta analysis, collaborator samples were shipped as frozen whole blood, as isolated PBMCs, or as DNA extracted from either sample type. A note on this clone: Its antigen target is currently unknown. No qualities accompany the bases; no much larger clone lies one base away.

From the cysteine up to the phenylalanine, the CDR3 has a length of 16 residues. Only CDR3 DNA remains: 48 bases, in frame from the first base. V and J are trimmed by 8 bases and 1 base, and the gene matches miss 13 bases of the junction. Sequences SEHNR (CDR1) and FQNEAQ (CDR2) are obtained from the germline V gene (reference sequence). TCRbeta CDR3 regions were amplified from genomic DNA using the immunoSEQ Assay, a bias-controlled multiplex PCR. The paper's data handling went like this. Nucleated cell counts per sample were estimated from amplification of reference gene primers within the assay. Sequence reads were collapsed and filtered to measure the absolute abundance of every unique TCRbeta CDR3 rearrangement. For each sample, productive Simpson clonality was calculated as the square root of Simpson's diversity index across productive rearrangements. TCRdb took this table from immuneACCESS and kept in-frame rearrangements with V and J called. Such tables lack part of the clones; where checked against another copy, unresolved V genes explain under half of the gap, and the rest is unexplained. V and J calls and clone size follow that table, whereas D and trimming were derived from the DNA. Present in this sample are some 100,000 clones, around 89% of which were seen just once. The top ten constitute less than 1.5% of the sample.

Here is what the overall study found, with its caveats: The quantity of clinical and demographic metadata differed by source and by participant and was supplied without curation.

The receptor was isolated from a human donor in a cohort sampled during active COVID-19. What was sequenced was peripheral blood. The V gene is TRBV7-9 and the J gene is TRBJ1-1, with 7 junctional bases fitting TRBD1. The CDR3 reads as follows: CASGILTGVGNTEAFF. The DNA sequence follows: TGTGCCAGCGGAATCTTAACAGGGGTGGGGAACACTGAAGCTTTCTTT.